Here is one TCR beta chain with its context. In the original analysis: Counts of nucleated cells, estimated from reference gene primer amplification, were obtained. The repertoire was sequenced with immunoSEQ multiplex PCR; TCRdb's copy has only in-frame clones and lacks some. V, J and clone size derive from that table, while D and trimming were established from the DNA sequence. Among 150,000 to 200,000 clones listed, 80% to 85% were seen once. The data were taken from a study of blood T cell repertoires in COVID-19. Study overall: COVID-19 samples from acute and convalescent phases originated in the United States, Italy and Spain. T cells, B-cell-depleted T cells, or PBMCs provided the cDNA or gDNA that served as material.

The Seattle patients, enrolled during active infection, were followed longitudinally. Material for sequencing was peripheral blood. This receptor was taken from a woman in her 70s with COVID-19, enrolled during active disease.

The CDR3 loop is CASSSKTGGGTIYF. DNA of the CDR3: TGTGCCAGCAGCTCAAAAACAGGGGGAGGCACCATATATTTT. The chain joins TRBV7-9 to TRBJ1-3, with 8 bases matching TRBD1. The CDR3 has 14 residues. The germline CDR1 and CDR2 sequences are SEHNR and FQNEAQ (reference sequence). V lost 4 bases and J lost 9; bases outside the gene matches: 8.